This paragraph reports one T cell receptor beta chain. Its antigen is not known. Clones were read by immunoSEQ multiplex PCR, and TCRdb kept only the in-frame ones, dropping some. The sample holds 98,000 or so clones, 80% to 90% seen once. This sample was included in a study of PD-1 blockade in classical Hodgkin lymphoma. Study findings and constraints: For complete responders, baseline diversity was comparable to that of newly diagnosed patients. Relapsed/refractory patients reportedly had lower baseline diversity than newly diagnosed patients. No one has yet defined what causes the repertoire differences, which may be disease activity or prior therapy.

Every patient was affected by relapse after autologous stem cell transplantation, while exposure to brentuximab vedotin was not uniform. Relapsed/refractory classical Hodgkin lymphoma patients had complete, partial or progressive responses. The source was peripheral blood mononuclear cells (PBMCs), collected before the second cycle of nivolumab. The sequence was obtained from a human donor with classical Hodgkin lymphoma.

The CDR3 DNA reads as TGTGCCAGCAGCTCACCCCCTCCCCTCCCCCTAGCGGGCTTCACAGATACGCAGTATTTT. It is translated as CASSSPPPLPLAGFTDTQYF. V is TRBV27 and J is TRBJ2-3; 8 bases are a match to TRBD2. Losses at the gene ends were 6 bases for V and 2 bases for J; bases not matched to a gene: 22. This CDR3 region has 20 residues. Germline-derived CDR1 and CDR2 are MNHEY and SMNVEV (reference sequence).